This T cell receptor (beta chain) was found in a study of radiotherapy plus CTLA-4 blockade in lung cancer. Study-wide points: Interferon-beta, together with early blood T cell clone dynamics, reportedly best predicted response. The study found tumor-derived TCR clones expanded in blood after radiotherapy plus ipilimumab.

This clone was observed a few times. Antigen specificity is unknown. The CDR3 consists of 14 residues. Trimming left V 6 bases short and J 0 bases short, with 9 bases between. CDR1 MNHNS and CDR2 SASEGT come from the germline V gene. Chemo-refractory metastatic non-small-cell lung cancer patients underwent focal radiation alongside CTLA-4 blockade with ipilimumab. Assay: immunoSEQ multiplex PCR; the TCRdb copy retains only in-frame clones and omits some. The sample has about 59,000 clones; less than 75% are singletons. The chain links TRBV6-1 to TRBJ1-3; no clear D gene. The material was peripheral blood, obtained from a patient treated with radiotherapy plus ipilimumab. The source of this sequence is a human donor with non-small cell lung cancer whose response to radiotherapy plus ipilimumab could not be evaluated. The chain's CDR3 is CASSQEVSGNTIYF. The DNA for the CDR3 is TGTGCCAGCAGCCAGGAAGTCTCTGGAAACACCATATATTTT.